The text below deals with one T cell receptor beta chain. The target antigen is unknown. This record comes from a study of T cells in tuberculosis. Whole-study context: Sequenced TCRs come from CD1B-GMM tetramer-binding T cells. Study-wide findings and caveats: Smaller alpha distances in active tuberculosis partly reflected shorter CDR3-alpha lengths. Cases with active tuberculosis were adults, while controls were adolescents.

The data were produced by immunoSEQ multiplex PCR, yet TCRdb's version contains in-frame clones alone and is incomplete. The profile shows about 25,000 clones, 90% to 95% of them singletons. Latent tuberculosis screening used tuberculin skin test and IGRA at entry. The specimen was PBMCs. This clonotype was sampled from a donor aged 10 to 29 with latent tuberculosis or without tuberculosis infection. Some clones in this sample may be carry-over from other donors' samples.

The CDR3 region is CAIREPGGVDYGYTF. The CDR3 region has the DNA TGTGCCATCAGGGAACCCGGAGGAGTCGACTATGGCTACACCTTC. The V call is TRBV10-3, the J call TRBJ1-2; no definite D call. Germline V gene sequence: CDR1 ENHRY, CDR2 SYGVKD. This CDR3 region has 15 residues. Trimming shortened V by 6 bases and J by 3 bases, and 17 bases separated the two germline ends.